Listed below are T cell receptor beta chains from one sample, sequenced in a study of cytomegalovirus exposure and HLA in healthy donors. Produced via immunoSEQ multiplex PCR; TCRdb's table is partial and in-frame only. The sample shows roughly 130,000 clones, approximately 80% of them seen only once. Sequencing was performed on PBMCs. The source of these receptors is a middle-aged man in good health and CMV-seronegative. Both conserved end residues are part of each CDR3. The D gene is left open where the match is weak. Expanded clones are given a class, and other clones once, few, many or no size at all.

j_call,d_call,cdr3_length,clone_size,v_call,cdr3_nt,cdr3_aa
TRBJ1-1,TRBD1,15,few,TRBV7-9,TGTGCCAGCAGCTTAGGCGACAGGGGTATCACTGAAGCTTTCTTT,CASSLGDRGITEAFF
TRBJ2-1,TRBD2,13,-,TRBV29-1,TGCAGCGTTGGGCTAGCGGTCTACAATGAGCAGTTCTTC,CSVGLAVYNEQFF
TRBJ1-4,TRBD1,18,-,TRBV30,TGTGCCTGGAGTGCGCCCCGGACAGGGGCTAGGGCTAATGAAAAACTGTTTTTT,CAWSAPRTGARANEKLFF
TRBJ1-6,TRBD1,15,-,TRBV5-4,TGTGCCAGCAGCTTGGAGCAGGGGGGAAGGTCACCCCTCCACTTT,CASSLEQGGRSPLHF
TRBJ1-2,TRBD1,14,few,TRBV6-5,TGTGCCAGCTCTACTCTCGACAGGGTCTATGGCTACACCTTC,CASSTLDRVYGYTF
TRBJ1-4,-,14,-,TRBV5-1,TGCGCCAGCAGCCTAGGAACCGCAGGGGAAAAACTGTTTTTT,CASSLGTAGEKLFF
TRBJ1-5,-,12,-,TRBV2,TGTGCTCTGGGAGGTTTCAATCAGCCCCAGCATTTT,CALGGFNQPQHF
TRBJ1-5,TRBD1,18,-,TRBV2,TGTGCCAGCAGTGACCCGGGCAGACAGGGGCCGGGCAATCAGCCCCAGCATTTT,CASSDPGRQGPGNQPQHF
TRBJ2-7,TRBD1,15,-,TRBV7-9,TGTGCCAGCAGCTATGGAAGACAGGGGGCCTACGAGCAGTACTTC,CASSYGRQGAYEQYF
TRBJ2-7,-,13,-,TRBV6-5,TGTGCCAGTCAGCCCCCAGGGGCCTACGAGCAGTACTTC,CASQPPGAYEQYF
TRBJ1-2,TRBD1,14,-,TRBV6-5,TGTGCCAGCAGTTTAGGACAGGGGGGACATGGCTACACCTTC,CASSLGQGGHGYTF
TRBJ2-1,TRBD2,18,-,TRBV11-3,TGTGCCAGCAGCTCAGGTAGCGGGGGGTTTAGCTCCTACAATGAGCAGTTCTTC,CASSSGSGGFSSYNEQFF
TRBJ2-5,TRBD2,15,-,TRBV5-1,TGCGCCAGCAGCTTGGGACGGGGGGTTCAAGAGACCCAGTACTTC,CASSLGRGVQETQYF
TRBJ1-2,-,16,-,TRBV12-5,TGTGCTAGTGGTTCCTTCCGGGACATCTATAACTATGGCTACACCTTC,CASGSFRDIYNYGYTF
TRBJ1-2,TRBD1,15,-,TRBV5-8,TGTGCCAGCAGCTTGGGCAGACAGGGGGCGGCCGGCTACACCTTC,CASSLGRQGAAGYTF
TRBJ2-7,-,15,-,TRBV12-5,TGTGCTAGTGGTTTGGTTTCACTAGGAGACTACGAGCAGTACTTC,CASGLVSLGDYEQYF
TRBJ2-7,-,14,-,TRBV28,TGTGCCAGCAGTTTACGGTCCATTTACTACGAGCAGTACTTC,CASSLRSIYYEQYF
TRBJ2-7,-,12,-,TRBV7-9,TGTGCCAGCAGCGCCAGCGGGTACGAGCAGTACTTC,CASSASGYEQYF
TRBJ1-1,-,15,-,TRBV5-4,TGTGCCAGCAGCAGTCCGGGAGCCATGAACACTGAAGCTTTCTTT,CASSSPGAMNTEAFF
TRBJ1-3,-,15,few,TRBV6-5,TGTGCCAGCAGTCCCTCAGGGCGCTCTGGAAACACCATATATTTT,CASSPSGRSGNTIYF
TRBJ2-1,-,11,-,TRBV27,TGTGCCAGCAGTGAACAGGGTGAGCAGTTCTTC,CASSEQGEQFF
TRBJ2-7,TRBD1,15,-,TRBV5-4,TGTGCCAGCAGCCGTCTCGGACAGGGGGCGGGTGAGCAGTACTTC,CASSRLGQGAGEQYF
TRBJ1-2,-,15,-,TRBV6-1,TGTGCCAGCAGTGAACGACTTAGGGGGGGGTATGGCTACACCTTC,CASSERLRGGYGYTF
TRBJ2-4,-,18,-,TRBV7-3,TGTGCCAGCAGCGCCTCACCGGGGCGGGGACTAGCCAAAAACATTCAGTACTTC,CASSASPGRGLAKNIQYF
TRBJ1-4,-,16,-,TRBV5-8,TGTGCCAGCAGCCACCCTTGGACAGTAACTAATGAAAAACTGTTTTTT,CASSHPWTVTNEKLFF
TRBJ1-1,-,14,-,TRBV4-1,TGCGCCAGCAGCTTTAAAGGGGGGAACACTGAAGCTTTCTTT,CASSFKGGNTEAFF
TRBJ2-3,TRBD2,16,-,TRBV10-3,TGTGCCATCAGTGAGTCGAGGCGGGGGGGCCTTGATACGCAGTATTTT,CAISESRRGGLDTQYF
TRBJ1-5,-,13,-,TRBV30,TGTGCCTGGAGTGTACAGGGTGGTCAGCCCCAGCATTTT,CAWSVQGGQPQHF
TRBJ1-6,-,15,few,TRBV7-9,TGTGCCAGCAGCTTAGAAAGCGGGAGGGATTCACCCCTCCACTTT,CASSLESGRDSPLHF
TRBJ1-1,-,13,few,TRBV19,TGTGCCAGTAGTATAGGGCAGAACACTGAAGCTTTCTTT,CASSIGQNTEAFF
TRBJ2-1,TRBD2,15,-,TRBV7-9,TGTGCCAGCAGCGCCGGGGGGATCTCCTACAATGAGCAGTTCTTC,CASSAGGISYNEQFF
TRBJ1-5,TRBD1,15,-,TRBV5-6,TGTGCCAGCAGCCATACAGGGGGCCGGGATCAGCCCCAGCATTTT,CASSHTGGRDQPQHF
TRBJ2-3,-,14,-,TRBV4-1,TGCGCCAGCAGCGTACAGGGAGCTCCAGATACGCAGTATTTT,CASSVQGAPDTQYF
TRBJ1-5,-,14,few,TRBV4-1,TGCGCCAGCAGCCAAGATGGGTTGCGGCAGCCCCAGCATTTT,CASSQDGLRQPQHF
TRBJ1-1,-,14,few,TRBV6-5,TGTGCCAGCAGTTACTCGCAGGGGACCCGAGAAGCTTTCTTT,CASSYSQGTREAFF
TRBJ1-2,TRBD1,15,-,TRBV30,TGTGCCTGGAGTACCGGACAGGGGGCCAGGGATGGCTACACCTTC,CAWSTGQGARDGYTF
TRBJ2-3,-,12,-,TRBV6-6,TGTGCCAGCAGCCATAACTGGGAGACGCAGTATTTT,CASSHNWETQYF
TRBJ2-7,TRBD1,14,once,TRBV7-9,TGTGCCAGCAGCTCCGGGACAGGGTCTTCCGAGCAGTACTTC,CASSSGTGSSEQYF
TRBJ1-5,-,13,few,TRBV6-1,TGTGCCAGCACCAACGGACAGAAATCCTACCAGCATTTT,CASTNGQKSYQHF
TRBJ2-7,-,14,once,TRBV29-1,TGCAGCGTTGCGGCAACAGGGACCACCTACGAGCAGTACTTC,CSVAATGTTYEQYF
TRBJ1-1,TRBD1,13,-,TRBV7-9,TGTTCCAGCAGACGTACAGGGGGCCCTGAAGCTTTCTTT,CSSRRTGGPEAFF
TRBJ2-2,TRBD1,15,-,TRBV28,TGTGCCAGCATCGACAGGGGGCCGGGCACCGGGGAGCTGTTTTTT,CASIDRGPGTGELFF
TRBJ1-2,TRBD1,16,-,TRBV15,TGTGCCACCAGCATCAATCCGGGACAGGCTAACTATGGCTACACCTTC,CATSINPGQANYGYTF
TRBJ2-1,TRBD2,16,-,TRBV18,TGTGCCAGCTCACCCCCAAGCGGGGGGGGCTACAATGAGCAGTTCTTC,CASSPPSGGGYNEQFF
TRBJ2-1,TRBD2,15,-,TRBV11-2,TGTGCCAGCAGCCCCGTAACGGGGGGGGCCAATGAGCAGTTCTTC,CASSPVTGGANEQFF
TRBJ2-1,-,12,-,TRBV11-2,TGTGCCAGCACCCTTCTGAGCGTCGAGCAGTTCTTC,CASTLLSVEQFF
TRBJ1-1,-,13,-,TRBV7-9,TGTGCCAGCAGCTTAATTCCGGGGATGGAAGCTTTCTTT,CASSLIPGMEAFF
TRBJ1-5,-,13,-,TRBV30,TGTGCCTGGAGTGAACAGGGAAATCAGCCCCAGCATTTT,CAWSEQGNQPQHF
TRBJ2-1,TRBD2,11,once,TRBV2,TGTGCCAGCCTAGCGGGGGTTGAGCAGTTCTTC,CASLAGVEQFF
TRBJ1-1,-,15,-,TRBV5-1,TGCGCCAGCAGCTTGGAGGCAGGAAAGAACACTGAAGCTTTCTTT,CASSLEAGKNTEAFF
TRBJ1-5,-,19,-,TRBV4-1,TGCGCCAGCAGCCATCCTTTTCTACCGGGACACAGGACCAATCAGCCCCAGCATTTT,CASSHPFLPGHRTNQPQHF
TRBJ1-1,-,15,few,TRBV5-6,TGTGCCAGCAGCTCTCCTACTGGCGGTAACACTGAAGCTTTCTTT,CASSSPTGGNTEAFF
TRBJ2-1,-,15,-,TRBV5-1,TGCGCCAGCAGCTGGGCGGGGGCCTCCTACAATGAGCAGTTCTTC,CASSWAGASYNEQFF
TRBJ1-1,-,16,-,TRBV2,TGTGCCAGCAGTGAAGGGCGGGGGGGAATGAACACTGAAGCTTTCTTT,CASSEGRGGMNTEAFF
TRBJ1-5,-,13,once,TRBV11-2,TGTGCCAGCAGCTTTGGCTCCAATCAGCCCCAGCATTTT,CASSFGSNQPQHF
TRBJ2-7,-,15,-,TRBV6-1,TGTGCCAGCAGTGAAGTCTTGGACAGCCCCTACGAGCAGTACTTC,CASSEVLDSPYEQYF
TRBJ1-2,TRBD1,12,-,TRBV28,TGTGCCAGCAGTTCACTCACAGGGGGTAGCGCCTTC,CASSSLTGGSAF
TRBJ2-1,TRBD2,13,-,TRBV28,TGTGCCAGCAGTTTTGGGACTAACAATGAGCAGTTCTTC,CASSFGTNNEQFF
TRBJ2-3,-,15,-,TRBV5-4,TGTGCCAGCAGCTCGGAGAGTTCTAGCACAGATACGCAGTATTTT,CASSSESSSTDTQYF
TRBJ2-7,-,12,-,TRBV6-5,TGTGCCAGCACCGCCGCCGGCGACACTCAGTACTTC,CASTAAGDTQYF